This TCR beta chain was found in a study of technical replicates of blood from several donors. Deletions cut 4 bases from V and 2 bases from J, with 3 bases between. Germline V gives CDR1 ENHRY, CDR2 SYGVKD. This CDR3 spans 12 amino acids. Only in-frame clones appear in the TCRdb table, and some are missing; sequencing was by immunoSEQ multiplex PCR. The data show 100,000 or so clones, with 85% to 95% seen just once and 0.24% held by the top ten. The source material was T cells isolated from PBMCs. V usage is TRBV10-3 and J usage is TRBJ1-5; D unresolved. This TCR was recovered from a human donor in good health. CDR3 bases: TGTGCCATCAGTGGAGGCAATCAGCCCCAGCATTTT. Amino acids: CAISGGNQPQHF.